This TCR beta chain comes out of a study of blood T cell repertoires in COVID-19. Study summary: The study drew acute and convalescent COVID-19 samples from the United States, Italy and Spain. PBMCs, B-cell-depleted T cells, or T cells provided the cDNA or gDNA that made up the material.

Authors' methods: It was from reference gene primer amplification that nucleated cell counts were estimated. The table came from immunoSEQ multiplex PCR; TCRdb's copy has only in-frame clones and leaves some out. Clone size and the V and J calls come from that table; the DNA yielded D and trimming. There are about 230,000 clones in the sample; roughly 84% occur only once, and approximately 4% lies in the top ten. V shed 6 bases and J 4 bases; nucleotides not matched to a gene: 12. The germline CDR1 and CDR2 sequences are LNHDA and SQIVND (reference sequence). The CDR3 has 16 residues. The V gene is TRBV19, the J gene TRBJ1-1; 9 nucleotides match TRBD1. This clonotype was obtained from a man in his fifties or sixties with active or convalescent COVID-19. The sample taken for sequencing was peripheral blood. The CDR3 loop reads CASRTTGGAWVTEAFF. The CDR3, as DNA: TGTGCCAGTAGGACTACAGGGGGCGCGTGGGTCACTGAAGCTTTCTTT.